This TCR beta chain is from a study of blood T cell repertoires in COVID-19. Study-wide context: Sites across the United States, Italy and Spain contributed samples from acute and convalescent COVID-19.

Profiled with immunoSEQ multiplex PCR; TCRdb holds only in-frame clones, not every one. This table holds around 260,000 clones, around 81% found once. The length of the CDR3 is 15 residues. The V and J ends lost 5 bases and 0 bases respectively, with 11 bases between them. Looked up from germline, CDR1 is MNHEY and CDR2 is SVGAGI. This TCR was sampled from a person between 65 and 79 years old with COVID-19, enrolled during active disease. The rearrangement uses TRBV6-5 and TRBJ1-5; tentatively, D is TRBD1 (5 bases). Sequences were obtained from peripheral blood. The CDR3 sequence: CASSTGGVSNQPQHF. Here the CDR3 DNA reads TGTGCCAGCAGTACGGGGGGGGTTAGCAATCAGCCCCAGCATTTT.